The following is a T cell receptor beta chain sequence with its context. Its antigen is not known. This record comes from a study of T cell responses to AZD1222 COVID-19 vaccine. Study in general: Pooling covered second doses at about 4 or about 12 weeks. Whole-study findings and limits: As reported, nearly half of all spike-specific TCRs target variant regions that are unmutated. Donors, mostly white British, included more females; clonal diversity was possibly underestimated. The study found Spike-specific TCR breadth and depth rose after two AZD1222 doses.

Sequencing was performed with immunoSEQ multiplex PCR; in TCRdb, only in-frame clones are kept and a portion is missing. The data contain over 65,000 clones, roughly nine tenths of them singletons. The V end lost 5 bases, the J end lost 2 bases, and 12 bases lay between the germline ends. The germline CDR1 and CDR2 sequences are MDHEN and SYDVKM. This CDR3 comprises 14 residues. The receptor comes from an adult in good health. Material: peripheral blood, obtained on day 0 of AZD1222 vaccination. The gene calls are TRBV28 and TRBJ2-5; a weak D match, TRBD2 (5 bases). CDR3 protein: CASSPGVYQETQYF. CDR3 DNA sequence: TGTGCCAGCAGTCCCGGGGTGTATCAAGAGACCCAGTACTTC. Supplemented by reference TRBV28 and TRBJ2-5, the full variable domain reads DVKVTQSSRYLVKRTGEKVFLECVQDMDHENMFWYRQDPGLGLRLIYFSYDVKMKEKGDIPEGYSVSREKKERFSLILESASTNQTSMYLCASSPGVYQETQYFGPGTRLLVL.